This TCR beta chain is from a study of T cell responses to AZD1222 COVID-19 vaccine. Background on the study: Second-dose groups at about 4 or about 12 weeks were pooled.

This clone was counted once. Its antigen is as yet unknown. Germline CDR1 is SGHTS and CDR2 is YDEGEE. V was clipped by 2 bases and J by 8 bases, with 10 bases between them. CDR3 length: 12 residues. Study findings and constraints: Unmutated variant regions reportedly attract nearly half of all spike-specific TCRs. There were vaccine-associated CD4 TCRs across spike, dominant at 160-218 and 743-854.

Clones were sequenced by immunoSEQ multiplex PCR, and TCRdb holds only the in-frame ones, with some missing. The top ten hold about 1.5% of the sample, which has approximately 100,000 clones, 90% seen once. The sequence derives from an adult in good health. Sequenced material: peripheral blood, taken on day 0 of AZD1222 vaccination. J is TRBJ1-2 and V is TRBV5-8; D is unresolved. The DNA for the CDR3 is TGTGCCAGCAGCTTCGGCGGCGACGGCTACACCTTC. Amino acids: CASSFGGDGYTF.